The rows below give T cell receptor beta chains drawn from one sample of a study of T cell responses to AZD1222 COVID-19 vaccine. TCRdb keeps only in-frame clones here, not all; method: immunoSEQ multiplex PCR. The table has some 120,000 clones, 84% seen once. The specimen comprised peripheral blood, sampled on day 0 of AZD1222 vaccination. The receptors originated from an adult in good health. Both conserved end residues are part of each CDR3. Each record gives: J gene, CDR3 length, V gene, clone size, CDR3 protein. Clone size is not always given. Where it is, it says once, few, many or a class for expanded clones.

>TRBJ1-4|17|TRBV19|NA
CASSITTPVVGDEKLFF
>TRBJ2-2|14|TRBV5-4|NA
CASSLQGAGGELFF
>TRBJ1-2|14|TRBV4-2|once
CASSQGSGDGGYTF
>TRBJ1-2|15|TRBV7-9|NA
CASSLEQWGNYGYTF
>TRBJ1-3|14|TRBV18|few
CASFADLSGNTIYF
>TRBJ2-5|13|TRBV5-6|NA
CASSWGGEETQYF
>TRBJ1-2|17|TRBV19|NA
CASSSYAGYEVGYGYTF
>TRBJ2-5|15|TRBV19|NA
CASRSTGTGTETQYF
>TRBJ2-7|14|TRBV19|NA
CASSPRQGPYEQYF
>TRBJ2-6|19|TRBV4-2|NA
CASSQEWHRAYSGANVLTF
>TRBJ1-4|15|TRBV5-1|NA
CASSSDFVTNEKLFF
>TRBJ2-7|14|TRBV9|NA
CASTRDTWSYEQYF
>TRBJ2-1|17|TRBV6-2/TRBV6-3|NA
CASSHNRRAGVTNEQFF
>TRBJ1-2|13|TRBV24-1|NA
CATSDWTGDGYTF
>TRBJ2-7|13|TRBV5-5|NA
CASSLTGFYEQYF
>TRBJ2-1|18|TRBV23-1|once
CASSQSLGDPHVDNEQFF